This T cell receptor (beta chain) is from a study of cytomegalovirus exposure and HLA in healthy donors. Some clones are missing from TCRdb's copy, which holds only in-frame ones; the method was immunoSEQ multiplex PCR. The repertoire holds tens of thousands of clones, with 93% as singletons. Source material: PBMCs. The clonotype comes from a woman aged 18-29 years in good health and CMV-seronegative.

The DNA of the CDR3 is TGTGCCAGCAGCTTAGACAGGGTCTTTGGCACTGAAGCTTTCTTT. This codes for CASSLDRVFGTEAFF. The gene calls are TRBV11-2 and TRBJ1-1; weak D call: TRBD1 (5 bases). Trimming took 0 bases from V and 4 from J, leaving 12 bases between them. This CDR3 comprises 15 residues. The germline CDR1 and CDR2 sequences are SGHAT and FQNNGV.